This TCR beta chain was sequenced in a study of T cell changes during pregnancy in multiple sclerosis. Using immunoSEQ multiplex PCR, the repertoire was profiled, and TCRdb retains in-frame clones only, with some absent. The sample holds more than 35,000 clones, around 89% seen once. The CDR3 has 15 residues. In germline, CDR1 is SGHKS, CDR2 YYEKEE (reference sequence). V lost 4 bases, J lost 3 bases, and 2 bases stayed unmatched. The TCR sequence derives from a female donor in good health, enrolled as a control in a pregnancy study. The rearrangement uses TRBV5-5 and TRBJ2-3; 13 bases are shared with TRBD2. Sequencing used CD8+ T cells from peripheral blood mononuclear cells, obtained after pregnancy. The CDR3 reads CASSRGLAGTDTQYF. CDR3 bases: TGTGCCAGCAGCCGGGGACTAGCGGGGACAGATACGCAGTATTTT. The variable domain in full, completed from reference TRBV5-5 and TRBJ2-3, reads DAGVTQSPTHLIKTRGQQVTLRCSPISGHKSVSWYQQVLGQGPQFIFQYYEKEERGRGNFPDRFSARQFPNYSSELNVNALLLGDSALYLCASSRGLAGTDTQYFGPGTRLTVL.